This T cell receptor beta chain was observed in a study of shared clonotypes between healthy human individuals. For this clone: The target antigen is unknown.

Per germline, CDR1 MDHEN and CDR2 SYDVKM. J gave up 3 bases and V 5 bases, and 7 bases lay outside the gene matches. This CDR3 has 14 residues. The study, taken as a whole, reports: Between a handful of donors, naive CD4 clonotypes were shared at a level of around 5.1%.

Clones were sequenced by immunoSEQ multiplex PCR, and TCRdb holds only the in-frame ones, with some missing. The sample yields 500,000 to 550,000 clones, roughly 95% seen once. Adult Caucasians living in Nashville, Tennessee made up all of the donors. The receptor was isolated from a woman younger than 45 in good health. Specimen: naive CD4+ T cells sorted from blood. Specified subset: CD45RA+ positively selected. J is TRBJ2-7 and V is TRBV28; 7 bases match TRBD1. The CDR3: CASSPGQLNYEQYF. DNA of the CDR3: TGTGCCAGCAGTCCGGGACAGCTAAACTACGAGCAGTACTTC. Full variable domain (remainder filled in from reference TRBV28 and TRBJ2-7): DVKVTQSSRYLVKRTGEKVFLECVQDMDHENMFWYRQDPGLGLRLIYFSYDVKMKEKGDIPEGYSVSREKKERFSLILESASTNQTSMYLCASSPGQLNYEQYFGPGTRLTVT.